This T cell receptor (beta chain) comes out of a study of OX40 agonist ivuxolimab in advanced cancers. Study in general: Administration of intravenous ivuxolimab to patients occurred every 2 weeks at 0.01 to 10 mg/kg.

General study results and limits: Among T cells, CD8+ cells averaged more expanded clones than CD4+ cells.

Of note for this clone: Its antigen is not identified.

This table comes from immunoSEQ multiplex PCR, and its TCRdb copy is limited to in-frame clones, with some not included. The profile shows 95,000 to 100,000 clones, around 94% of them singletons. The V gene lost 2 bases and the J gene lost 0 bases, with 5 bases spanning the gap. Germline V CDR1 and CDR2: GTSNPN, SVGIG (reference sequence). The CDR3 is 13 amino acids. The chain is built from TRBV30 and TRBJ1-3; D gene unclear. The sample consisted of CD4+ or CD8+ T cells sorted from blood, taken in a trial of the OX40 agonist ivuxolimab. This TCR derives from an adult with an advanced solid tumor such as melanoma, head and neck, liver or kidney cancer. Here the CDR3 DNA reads TGTGCCTGGAGTTTATCCTCTGGAAACACCATATATTTT. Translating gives CAWSLSSGNTIYF.